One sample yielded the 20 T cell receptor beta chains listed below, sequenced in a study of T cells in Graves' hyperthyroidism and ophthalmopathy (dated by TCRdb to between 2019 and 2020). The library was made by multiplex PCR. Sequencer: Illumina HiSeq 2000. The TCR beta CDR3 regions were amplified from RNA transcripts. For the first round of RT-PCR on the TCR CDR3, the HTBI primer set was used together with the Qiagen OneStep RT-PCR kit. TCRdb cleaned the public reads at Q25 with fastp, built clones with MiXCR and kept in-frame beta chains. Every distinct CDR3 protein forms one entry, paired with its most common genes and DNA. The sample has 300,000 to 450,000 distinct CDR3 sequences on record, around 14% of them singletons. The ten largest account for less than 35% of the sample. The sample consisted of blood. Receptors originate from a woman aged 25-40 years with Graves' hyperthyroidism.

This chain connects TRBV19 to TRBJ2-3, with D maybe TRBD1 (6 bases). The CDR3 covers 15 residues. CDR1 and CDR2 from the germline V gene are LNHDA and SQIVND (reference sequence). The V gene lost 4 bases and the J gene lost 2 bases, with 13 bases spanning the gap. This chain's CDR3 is CASSNVQGFTDTQYF. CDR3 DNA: TGTGCCAGTAGTAACGTACAGGGCTTCACAGATACGCAGTATTTT.

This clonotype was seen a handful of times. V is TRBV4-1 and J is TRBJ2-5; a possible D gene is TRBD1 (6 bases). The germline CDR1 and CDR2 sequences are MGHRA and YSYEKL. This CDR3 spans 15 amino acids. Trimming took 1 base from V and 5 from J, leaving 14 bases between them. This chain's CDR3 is CASSQGQAVRETQYF. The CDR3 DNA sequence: TGCGCCAGCAGCCAAGGACAGGCTGTCCGGGAGACCCAGTACTTC.

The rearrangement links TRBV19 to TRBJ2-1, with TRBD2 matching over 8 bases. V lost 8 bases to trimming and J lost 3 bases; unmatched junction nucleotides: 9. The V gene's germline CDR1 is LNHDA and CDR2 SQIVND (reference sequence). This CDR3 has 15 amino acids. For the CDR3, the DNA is TGTGCCAGTGGTCTTCCACGGGAGGGCTACAATGAGCAGTTCTTC. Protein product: CASGLPREGYNEQFF. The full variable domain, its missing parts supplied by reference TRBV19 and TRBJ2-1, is DGGITQSPKYLFRKEGQNVTLSCEQNLNHDAMYWYRQDPGQGLRLIYYSQIVNDFQKGDIAEGYSVSREKKESFPLTVTSAQKNPTAFYLCASGLPREGYNEQFFGPGTRLTVL.

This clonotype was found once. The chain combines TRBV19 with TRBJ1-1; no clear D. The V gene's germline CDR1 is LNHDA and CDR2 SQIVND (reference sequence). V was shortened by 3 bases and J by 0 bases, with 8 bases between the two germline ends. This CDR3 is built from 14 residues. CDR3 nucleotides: TGTGCCAGTAGTATGAGGCAGTTGAACACTGAAGCTTTCTTT. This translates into CASSMRQLNTEAFF. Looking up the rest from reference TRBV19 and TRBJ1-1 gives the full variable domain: DGGITQSPKYLFRKEGQNVTLSCEQNLNHDAMYWYRQDPGQGLRLIYYSQIVNDFQKGDIAEGYSVSREKKESFPLTVTSAQKNPTAFYLCASSMRQLNTEAFFGQGTRLTVV.

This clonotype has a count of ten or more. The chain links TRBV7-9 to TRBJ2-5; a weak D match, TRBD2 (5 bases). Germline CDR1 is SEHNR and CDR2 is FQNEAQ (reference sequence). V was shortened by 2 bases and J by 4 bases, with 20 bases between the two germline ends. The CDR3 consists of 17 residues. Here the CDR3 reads CASSLIPTGERLETQYF. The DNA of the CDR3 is TGTGCCAGCAGCTTAATCCCCACCGGGGAGCGGCTAGAGACCCAGTACTTC.

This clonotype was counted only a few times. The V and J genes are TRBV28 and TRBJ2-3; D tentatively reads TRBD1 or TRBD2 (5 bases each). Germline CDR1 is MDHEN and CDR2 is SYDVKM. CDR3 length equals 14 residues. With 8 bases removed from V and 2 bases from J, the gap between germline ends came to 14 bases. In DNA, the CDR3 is TGTGCCAGCTACCCTGGGGACCCCACAGATACGCAGTATTTT. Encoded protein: CASYPGDPTDTQYF.

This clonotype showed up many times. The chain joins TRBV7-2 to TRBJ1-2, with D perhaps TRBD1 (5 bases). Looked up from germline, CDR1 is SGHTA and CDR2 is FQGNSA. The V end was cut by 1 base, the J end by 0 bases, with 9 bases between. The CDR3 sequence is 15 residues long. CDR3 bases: TGTGCCAGCAGCTTAGGGGTAGGGGCTAACTATGGCTACACCTTC. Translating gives CASSLGVGANYGYTF.

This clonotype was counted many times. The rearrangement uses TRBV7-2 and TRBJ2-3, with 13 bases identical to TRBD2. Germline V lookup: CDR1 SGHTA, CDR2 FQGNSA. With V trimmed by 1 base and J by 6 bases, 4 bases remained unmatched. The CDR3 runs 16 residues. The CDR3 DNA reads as TGTGCCAGCAGCTTAGGGGGACTAGCGGGATCCGATACGCAGTATTTT. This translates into CASSLGGLAGSDTQYF.

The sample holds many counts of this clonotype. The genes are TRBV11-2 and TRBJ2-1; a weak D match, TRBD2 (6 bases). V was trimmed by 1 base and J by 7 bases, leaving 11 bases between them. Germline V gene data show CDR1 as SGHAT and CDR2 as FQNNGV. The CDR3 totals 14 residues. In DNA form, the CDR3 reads TGTGCCAGCAGCTTAGCGGGGGTGGAGAATGAGCAGTTCTTC. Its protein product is CASSLAGVENEQFF.

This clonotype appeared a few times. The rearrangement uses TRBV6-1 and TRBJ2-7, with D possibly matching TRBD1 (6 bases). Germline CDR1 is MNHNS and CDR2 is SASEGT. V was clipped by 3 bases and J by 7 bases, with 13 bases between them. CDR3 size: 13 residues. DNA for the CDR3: TGTGCCAGCAGTGATCCGGGACATGGTGAGCAGTACTTC. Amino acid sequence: CASSDPGHGEQYF.

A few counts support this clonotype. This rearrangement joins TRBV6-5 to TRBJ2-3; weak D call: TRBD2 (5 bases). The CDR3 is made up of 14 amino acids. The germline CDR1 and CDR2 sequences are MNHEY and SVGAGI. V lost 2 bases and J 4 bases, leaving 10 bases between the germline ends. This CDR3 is CASSYGSTADTQYF. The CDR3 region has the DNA TGTGCCAGCAGTTACGGGAGCACTGCAGATACGCAGTATTTT.

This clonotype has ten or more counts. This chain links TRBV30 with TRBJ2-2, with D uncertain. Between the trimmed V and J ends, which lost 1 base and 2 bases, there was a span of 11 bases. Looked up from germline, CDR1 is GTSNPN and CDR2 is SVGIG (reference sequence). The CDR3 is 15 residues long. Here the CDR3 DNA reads TGTGCCTGGAGTGGTGCGGCATTTAACACCGGGGAGCTGTTTTTT. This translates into CAWSGAAFNTGELFF.

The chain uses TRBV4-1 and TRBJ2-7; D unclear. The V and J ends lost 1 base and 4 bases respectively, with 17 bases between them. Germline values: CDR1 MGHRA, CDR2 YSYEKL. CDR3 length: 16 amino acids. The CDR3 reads CASSQASVNGYYEQYF. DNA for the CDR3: TGCGCCAGCAGCCAAGCGTCCGTTAACGGGTATTACGAGCAGTACTTC.

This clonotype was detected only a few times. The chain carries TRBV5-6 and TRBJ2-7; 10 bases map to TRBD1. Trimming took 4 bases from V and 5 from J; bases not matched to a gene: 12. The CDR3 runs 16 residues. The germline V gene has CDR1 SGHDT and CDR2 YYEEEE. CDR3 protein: CASSPDRGQGFHEQYF. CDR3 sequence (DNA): TGTGCCAGCAGCCCAGATAGGGGACAGGGGTTCCACGAGCAGTACTTC.

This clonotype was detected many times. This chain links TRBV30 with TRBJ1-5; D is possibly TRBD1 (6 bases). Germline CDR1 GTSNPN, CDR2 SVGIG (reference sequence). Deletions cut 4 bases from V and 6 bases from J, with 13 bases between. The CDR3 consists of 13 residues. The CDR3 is CAWTTGLSQPQHF. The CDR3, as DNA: TGTGCCTGGACCACAGGGCTGAGTCAGCCCCAGCATTTT.

The CDR3 is CASSHVRYTGELFF. CDR3 nucleotides: TGTGCCAGCAGCCATGTCAGATACACCGGGGAGCTGTTTTTT. The chain links TRBV3-1 to TRBJ2-2; no clear D. The CDR3 spans 14 residues. Germline V gene lookup returns CDR1 LGHDT and CDR2 YNNKEL (reference sequence). V gave up 3 bases and J gave up 3 bases, with 8 bases separating them.

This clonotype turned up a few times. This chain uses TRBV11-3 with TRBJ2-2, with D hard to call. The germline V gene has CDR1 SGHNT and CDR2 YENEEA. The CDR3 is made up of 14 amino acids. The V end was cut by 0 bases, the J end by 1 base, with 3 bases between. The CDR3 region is CASSLDVNTGELFF. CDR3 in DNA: TGTGCCAGCAGCTTAGATGTGAACACCGGGGAGCTGTTTTTT.

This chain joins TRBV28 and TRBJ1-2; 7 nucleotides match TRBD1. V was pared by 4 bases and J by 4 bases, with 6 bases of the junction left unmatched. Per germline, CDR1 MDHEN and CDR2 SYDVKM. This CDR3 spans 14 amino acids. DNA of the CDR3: TGTGCCAGCAGTTCGCCCAGGGGGGCCTATGGCTACACCTTC. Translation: CASSSPRGAYGYTF.

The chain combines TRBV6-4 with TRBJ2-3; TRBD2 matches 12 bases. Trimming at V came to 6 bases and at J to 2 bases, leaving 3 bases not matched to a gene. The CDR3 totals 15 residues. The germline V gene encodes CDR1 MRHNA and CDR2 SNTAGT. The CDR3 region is CASSRLAGATDTQYF. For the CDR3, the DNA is TGTGCCAGCAGCAGACTAGCGGGAGCCACAGATACGCAGTATTTT.

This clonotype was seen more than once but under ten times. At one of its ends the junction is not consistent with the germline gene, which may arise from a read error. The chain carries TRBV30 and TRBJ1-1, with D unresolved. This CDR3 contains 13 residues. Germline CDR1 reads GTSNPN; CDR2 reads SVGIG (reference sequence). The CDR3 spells CAWSVRGFDEVFF. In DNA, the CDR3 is TGTGCCTGGAGTGTACGAGGTTTTGACGAAGTTTTCTTT.